The clone carrying this T cell receptor beta chain was counted a few times. As yet, its antigen is unknown. The time point denotes: persistent/refractory GD, antithyroid drugs over 5 years with positive TRAb. Extracted RNA from PBMCs served as the source of the TCR library. A roughly 8.1-milliliter sample of peripheral blood was drawn into EDTA tubes. This specimen comes from a study of regulatory T cells in long-lasting Graves disease. Building of the TCR beta libraries involved iRepertoire HTBI primers and Arm-PCR of CDR3 regions. TCRdb reprocessed the multiplex PCR reads with MiXCR, giving one entry per CDR3 protein. Among 400,000 to 500,000 distinct CDR3 sequences listed, over 20% were seen once. V was cut by 7 bases and J by 2 bases, with 5 bases left in between. This CDR3 spans 10 amino acids. Germline CDR1 and CDR2: SQVTM and ANQGSEA. Findings of the study overall: TRBV28, TRBJ1-2 and TRBJ2-5 were favored in persistent disease. Study was limited to peripheral blood, excluding thyroid tissue. New patients shared 800 to 1,000 public clonotypes, fewer than the roughly 2,600 shared by persistent patients.

The V gene is TRBV29-1, the J gene TRBJ2-5; D unresolved. Material: peripheral blood mononuclear cells (PBMCs), obtained when the disease was refractory, from a patient treated with antithyroid drugs. This sequence was found in a female donor with Graves disease. CDR3 amino acids: CSAGQETQYF. CDR3 nucleotides: TGCAGCGCCGGGCAAGAGACCCAGTACTTC.